These 4 T cell receptor beta chains were all obtained from the same sample, sequenced in a study of radiotherapy plus CTLA-4 blockade in lung cancer. Some clones are missing from TCRdb's copy, which holds only in-frame ones; the method was immunoSEQ multiplex PCR. Here the sample spans tens of thousands of clones, more than 75% being singletons. The sample here was peripheral blood, taken from a patient treated with radiotherapy plus ipilimumab. The origin of the receptors is a human donor with non-small cell lung cancer who had stable disease on radiotherapy plus ipilimumab.

CDR3 protein: CASSIAGSGTDTQYF. CDR3 DNA sequence: TGTGCCAGTAGTATAGCGGGGTCGGGCACAGATACGCAGTATTTT. This chain uses TRBV19 with TRBJ2-3, with a tentative D call TRBD2 (5 bases). Trimming removed 1 base at V and 1 base at J, with 9 bases between. The CDR3 loop spans 15 amino acids. Germline V gives CDR1 LNHDA, CDR2 SQIVND (reference sequence).

The chain has TRBV6-1 and TRBJ1-5; D remains ambiguous. The CDR3 is 13 amino acids. Germline CDR1 MNHNS, CDR2 SASEGT. The V end was cut by 5 bases, the J end by 4 bases, with 9 bases between. The DNA for the CDR3 is TGTGCCAGCAGTCCACGGTTAAATCAGCCCCAGCATTTT. Protein sequence: CASSPRLNQPQHF.

J is TRBJ1-5 and V is TRBV7-2, with 8 nucleotides matching TRBD1. The CDR3 runs to 13 residues. CDR1 and CDR2 (germline): SGHTA, FQGNSA. J lost 6 bases, V lost 5 bases, and 3 bases had no gene match. The CDR3 DNA is TGTGCCAGCAGCCAAGACAGGGGTCAGCCCCAGCATTTT. Translated, it gives CASSQDRGQPQHF.

CDR3 coding DNA: TGTGCCAGTAGCTTAAGCGGGAGCTCCTACAATGAGCAGTTCTTC. As protein: CASSLSGSSYNEQFF. The V gene is TRBV19, the J gene TRBJ2-1; 8 bases fit TRBD2. V lost 6 bases, J lost 0 bases, and 4 bases stayed unmatched. The germline V gene has CDR1 LNHDA and CDR2 SQIVND (reference sequence). The CDR3 runs to 15 residues.